This passage covers 30 T cell receptor beta chains from one sample sequenced in a study of beta chain features in type 1 diabetes. Expressed TCRB transcripts were sequenced because the entire RNA isolate underwent reverse transcription. The assay was immunoSEQ multiplex PCR, and TCRdb's table has in-frame clones only and misses some. The table lists a few hundred thousand clones, roughly 17% of them singletons. The antigens for these receptors are not known. Notes on the study in general: Moderate but significant shortening of TCRB CDR3s was recorded in all four CD4+ subsets from Type 1 diabetes patients.

The sequenced sample consisted of naive CD4+ T cells from blood. The receptors here all came from a man aged 25-40 years with type 1 diabetes.

This clone came up a few times. The CDR3 DNA follows: TGTGCCTGGAGCTTTCTGCCTTCGGGGTACACTGAAGCTTTCTTT. Encoded protein: CAWSFLPSGYTEAFF. The chain combines TRBV30 with TRBJ1-1; unclear D gene. The CDR3 loop spans 15 amino acids. Trimming cost V 3 bases and J 3 bases, with 17 bases left between them. Germline-derived CDR1 and CDR2 are GTSNPN and SVGIG (reference sequence).

The rearrangement uses TRBV19 and TRBJ1-5; D call uncertain. V lost 0 bases, J lost 7 bases, and 7 bases lay in between. CDR3 size: 13 residues. Germline CDR1 and CDR2: LNHDA and SQIVND (reference sequence). For the CDR3, the DNA is TGTGCCAGTAGTATAGAGAACCTACAGCCCCAGCATTTT. This sequence encodes CASSIENLQPQHF.

J is TRBJ1-2 and V is TRBV7-9; D uncertain. This CDR3 is 13 amino acids long. Germline lookup yields CDR1 SEHNR and CDR2 FQNEAQ (reference sequence). Trimming removed 1 base from V and 4 bases from J, with 7 bases in between. The CDR3 nucleotides read TGTGCCAGCAGCTTAGACAGCTCCTATGGCTACACCTTC. It translates to CASSLDSSYGYTF.

On this clone: One junction end does not reproduce the germline sequence, and a read error may be involved. The chain recombines TRBV7-7 with TRBJ2-2; maybe TRBD1 (5 bases). Germline CDR1 is SSHAT and CDR2 is FNYEAQ (reference sequence). This CDR3 comprises 15 residues. The CDR3 here is CASSRDVTGTGELFF. The CDR3, as DNA: TGTGCTAGCAGCCGCGATGTTACAGGCACCGGGGAGCTGTTTTTT.

The sample holds a few counts of this clone. V usage is TRBV7-2 and J usage is TRBJ2-1, with D unresolved. The germline gives CDR1 SGHTA, CDR2 FQGNSA. V lost 5 bases and J 3 bases, leaving 5 bases between the germline ends. The CDR3 contains 12 residues. In DNA, the CDR3 is TGTGCCAGCAGCCCAATCTACAATGAGCAGTTCTTC. Translating it yields CASSPIYNEQFF.

In this sample, this clone turned up a few times. The sample carries other DNA sequences with the same CDR3. This chain links TRBV2 with TRBJ2-6; D is undetermined. Germline V gives CDR1 SNHLY, CDR2 FYNNEI. V shed 2 bases and J shed 0 bases, with 2 bases lying between them. This CDR3 is built from 14 residues. The CDR3: CASSERSGANVLTF. The CDR3 DNA is TGTGCCAGCAGTGAACGCTCTGGGGCCAACGTCCTGACTTTC.

In its sample, this clone was seen a few times. The chain is built from TRBV28 and TRBJ2-1; the D is unclear. Trimming took off 6 bases at V and 4 bases at J, with 7 bases between the two ends. The CDR3 covers 12 residues. The germline V gene encodes CDR1 MDHEN and CDR2 SYDVKM. The CDR3 spells CASSLQYNEQFF. The CDR3 region has the DNA TGTGCCAGCAGCCTCCAATACAATGAGCAGTTCTTC.

The chain links TRBV28 to TRBJ2-7; the D is unclear. The CDR3 runs to 13 residues. V shed 6 bases and J shed 1 base, with 10 bases lying between them. Germline assignment: CDR1 MDHEN and CDR2 SYDVKM. The CDR3 DNA follows: TGTGCCAGCAGAATTGGTCAGTCCTACGAGCAGTACTTC. Protein: CASRIGQSYEQYF.

The genes are TRBV30 and TRBJ2-2; D call uncertain. V was clipped by 2 bases and J by 0 bases, with 7 bases between them. There are 14 residues in the CDR3. Germline V CDR1 and CDR2: GTSNPN, SVGIG (reference sequence). CDR3 in DNA: TGTGCCTGGAGTAGGAACGCGAACACCGGGGAGCTGTTTTTT. Protein: CAWSRNANTGELFF.

In its sample, this clone was seen a few times. The chain employs TRBV7-2 and TRBJ2-5; weak D call: TRBD1 (6 bases). Trimming removed 5 bases from V and 1 base from J, with 14 bases in between. This CDR3 spans 15 amino acids. CDR1 is SGHTA and CDR2 is FQGNSA in the germline V gene. CDR3 region: CASSPDRLLQETQYF. CDR3 coding DNA: TGTGCCAGCAGCCCCGACAGGCTCCTCCAAGAGACCCAGTACTTC.

In its sample, this clone was seen a few times. As DNA, the CDR3 is TGTGCCTGGAGATGGACAGGGAACACAGATACGCAGTATTTT. It translates to CAWRWTGNTDTQYF. This sequence joins TRBV30 and TRBJ2-3; 8 nucleotides agree with TRBD1. With 3 bases clipped from V and 2 bases from J, the junction kept 4 bases outside the gene matches. CDR3 size: 14 residues. From germline, CDR1 is GTSNPN and CDR2 SVGIG (reference sequence).

This clone was detected many times. V and J are TRBV29-1 and TRBJ2-7, with D unresolved. Germline CDR1 is SQVTM and CDR2 is ANQGSEA. This CDR3 is 12 amino acids long. Trimming pared 4 bases from V and 3 bases from J, leaving 10 bases between. CDR3 coding DNA: TGCAGCGTTGTAGGGCTCCACTACGAGCAGTACTTC. Translated: CSVVGLHYEQYF.

This chain links TRBV10-3 with TRBJ2-7; 7 positions match TRBD1. The J segment lost 3 bases and the V segment lost 0 bases, leaving 5 bases of the junction unmatched. The CDR3 sequence is 15 residues long. Germline assignment: CDR1 ENHRY and CDR2 SYGVKD. The CDR3 nucleotides are TGTGCCATCAGTGAGTCGAGGACAGGAAGCTACGAGCAGTACTTC. This gives the protein CAISESRTGSYEQYF.

The chain has TRBV7-2 and TRBJ2-1; TRBD1 aligns across 8 bases. V gave up 5 bases and J gave up 3 bases; unmatched junction bases: 6. This CDR3 contains 15 residues. Germline values: CDR1 SGHTA, CDR2 FQGNSA. For the CDR3, the DNA is TGTGCCAGCAGCCGCGACAGGGGCGGCTACAATGAGCAGTTCTTC. Translated: CASSRDRGGYNEQFF. The variable domain in full, with the rest retrieved from reference TRBV7-2 and TRBJ2-1, is GAGVSQSPSNKVTEKGKDVELRCDPISGHTALYWYRQSLGQGLEFLIYFQGNSAPDKSGLPSDRFSAERTGGSVSTLTIQRTQQEDSAVYLCASSRDRGGYNEQFFGPGTRLTVL.

The chain has TRBV4-3 and TRBJ1-2, with D maybe TRBD1 (5 bases). The CDR3 sequence is 13 residues long. Germline V lookup: CDR1 LGHNA, CDR2 YSLEER. Trimming cost V 4 bases and J 3 bases, with 9 bases left between them. The DNA for the CDR3 is TGCGCCAGCAGCCCTGGAGGGGACTATGGCTACACCTTC. Its translation is CASSPGGDYGYTF.

V and J are TRBV29-1 and TRBJ2-4, with D perhaps matching TRBD2 (5 bases). CDR1 and CDR2 (germline): SQVTM, ANQGSEA. The CDR3 covers 15 residues. Trimming took 0 bases from V and 0 from J, leaving 9 bases between them. The CDR3 reads CSVEERGQAKNIQYF. The DNA for the CDR3 is TGCAGCGTTGAAGAAAGAGGGCAAGCCAAAAACATTCAGTACTTC.

This clone was detected only a few times. The J gene is TRBJ2-7, the V gene TRBV10-3; 16 nucleotides align to TRBD2. The CDR3 loop spans 16 amino acids. V lost 7 bases and J lost 5; bases outside the gene matches: 8. Looked up from germline, CDR1 is ENHRY and CDR2 is SYGVKD. The CDR3 DNA sequence: TGTGCCATCAACGAGGGACTAGCGGGAGGGCCGGACGAGCAGTACTTC. Protein: CAINEGLAGGPDEQYF.

This clone showed up just a few times. V usage is TRBV30 and J usage is TRBJ2-1; 9 bases fit TRBD2. Germline V gene lookup returns CDR1 GTSNPN and CDR2 SVGIG (reference sequence). This CDR3 has 16 residues. V shed 7 bases, J shed 3 bases, and the junction held 13 bases outside the gene matches. This CDR3 is CASIFSGSTIYNEQFF. The CDR3 bases are TGTGCCTCGATTTTTAGCGGGAGTACCATCTACAATGAGCAGTTCTTC. Filled out from reference TRBV30 and TRBJ2-1, the complete variable domain reads SQTIHQWPATLVQPVGSPLSLECTVEGTSNPNLYWYRQAAGRGLQLLFYSVGIGQISSEVPQNLSASRPQDRQFILSSKKLLLSDSGFYLCASIFSGSTIYNEQFFGPGTRLTVL.

CDR3 amino acids: CASRPRDTQYF. The CDR3 nucleotides read TGTGCCAGCAGACCCAGGGATACGCAGTATTTT. The chain joins TRBV2 to TRBJ2-3; D remains unclear. Germline V lookup: CDR1 SNHLY, CDR2 FYNNEI. The CDR3 runs 11 residues. V lost 6 bases to trimming and J lost 6 bases, with 7 bases between them.

The J gene is TRBJ2-7, the V gene TRBV27, with D perhaps TRBD1 (5 bases). The CDR3 sequence is 14 residues long. The germline V gene has CDR1 MNHEY and CDR2 SMNVEV (reference sequence). V was pared by 4 bases and J by 2 bases, with 12 bases between. The CDR3 nucleotides are TGTGCCAGCAGTTCCCCGGGCAGGGCCTACGAGCAGTACTTC. It codes for CASSSPGRAYEQYF.

This clone has just a few counts. CDR3 region: CATAGQSTDTQYF. The CDR3 region has the DNA TGTGCCACCGCGGGCCAATCCACAGATACGCAGTATTTT. The chain employs TRBV28 and TRBJ2-3, with a tentative D call TRBD2 (5 bases). The CDR3 has 13 amino acids. Deletions cut 10 bases from V and 2 bases from J, with 13 bases between. Germline CDR1 and CDR2: MDHEN and SYDVKM.

The chain uses TRBV5-1 and TRBJ2-3; D unresolved. Trimming left V 2 bases short and J 4 bases short, with 5 bases between. The CDR3 totals 12 residues. Germline V gene lookup returns CDR1 SGHRS and CDR2 YFSETQ. The CDR3 DNA is TGCGCCAGCAGCTTTGCGGCAGATACGCAGTATTTT. Translating gives CASSFAADTQYF.

V and J are TRBV2 and TRBJ1-4; 8 bases map to TRBD1. The CDR3 spans 14 residues. Germline V gives CDR1 SNHLY, CDR2 FYNNEI. The V gene end was trimmed by 4 bases and the J gene end by 7 bases; junction bases not matched to a gene: 5. This CDR3 reads CASSVDRAREKLFF. CDR3 nucleotides: TGTGCCAGCAGTGTGGACAGGGCCCGTGAAAAACTGTTTTTT. The full variable domain, completed using reference TRBV2 and TRBJ1-4, is EPEVTQTPSHQVTQMGQEVILRCVPISNHLYFYWYRQILGQKVEFLVSFYNNEISEKSEIFDDQFSVERPDGSNFTLKIRSTKLEDSAMYFCASSVDRAREKLFFGSGTQLSVL.

The gene calls are TRBV9 and TRBJ2-1; 8 nucleotides match TRBD1. Germline CDR1 SGDLS, CDR2 YYNGEE. CDR3 length: 17 amino acids. V lost 0 bases to trimming and J lost 2 bases; unmatched junction nucleotides: 7. The CDR3 DNA sequence: TGTGCCAGCAGCGTAGGCGCTGAGACAGGGGCCTACAATGAGCAGTTCTTC. Residues: CASSVGAETGAYNEQFF.

The chain couples TRBV11-3 to TRBJ2-1, with 7 bases lining up with TRBD2. This CDR3 has 14 residues. J was trimmed by 10 bases and V by 5 bases; bases with no gene match: 11. CDR1 is SGHNT and CDR2 is YENEEA in the germline V gene. The CDR3 sequence: CASSLGLTNSEQFF. In DNA, the CDR3 is TGTGCCAGCAGCCTGGGACTAACCAATTCGGAGCAGTTCTTC.

This clone was seen more than once but under ten times. The chain uses TRBV2 and TRBJ2-7; D possibly uses TRBD1 or TRBD2 (5 bases each). The CDR3 is 14 residues long. Trimming pared 9 bases from V and 6 bases from J, leaving 21 bases between. The V gene's germline CDR1 is SNHLY and CDR2 FYNNEI. CDR3 loop: CARSRSSSGTEQYF. CDR3 nucleotides: TGTGCCAGAAGTAGGTCTAGCTCAGGGACCGAGCAGTACTTC.

This clone was seen a few times. The rearrangement joins TRBV29-1 to TRBJ2-1, with D uncertain. Trimming took off 3 bases at V and 4 bases at J, with 7 bases between the two ends. Germline V gene sequence: CDR1 SQVTM, CDR2 ANQGSEA. This CDR3 contains 12 residues. The DNA for the CDR3 is TGCAGCGTTGATCAAGGGTACAATGAGCAGTTCTTC. Translating gives CSVDQGYNEQFF.

This clone was observed a handful of times. V and J are TRBV12-5 and TRBJ2-5; perhaps TRBD1 as D (6 bases). The CDR3 sequence is 16 residues long. V was trimmed by 0 bases and J by 4 bases, leaving 15 bases between them. CDR1 LGHNT and CDR2 FRNRAP come from the germline V gene. The CDR3 nucleotides are TGTGCTAGTGGTTTGGTACGTGGGGGCAATTTAGAGACCCAGTACTTC. It specifies CASGLVRGGNLETQYF.

This clone was seen a few times. The chain is built from TRBV9 and TRBJ2-5; 14 bases align to TRBD2. Germline V gene sequence: CDR1 SGDLS, CDR2 YYNGEE. CDR3 length equals 16 residues. Unmatched junction bases numbered 7, after V lost 4 bases and J lost 5 bases. The CDR3 here is CASSLGLAGVGETQYF. CDR3 DNA: TGTGCCAGCAGCTTGGGACTAGCGGGAGTGGGGGAGACCCAGTACTTC.

J is TRBJ2-2 and V is TRBV28; D is unclear. The CDR3 has 14 residues. CDR1 MDHEN and CDR2 SYDVKM come from the germline V gene. V lost 6 bases and J 1 base, leaving 9 bases between the germline ends. CDR3 sequence reads: CASSGSENTGELFF. Written as DNA, the CDR3 is TGTGCCAGCAGCGGTTCAGAGAACACCGGGGAGCTGTTTTTT.